This is a list of T cell receptor beta chains from one sample in a study of T cell repertoires in ileal Crohn's disease. Profiling relied on immunoSEQ multiplex PCR, and the TCRdb table lists in-frame clones only, not all of them. The repertoire has thousands of clones, roughly 92% of them found once; the top ten carry roughly 3.6%. The specimen was ileal tissue. These receptors originate from an adult with Crohn's disease. Each CDR3 is given with its conserved first and last residue. Fields, in order: CDR3 length, D gene, clone size, J gene, V gene, CDR3 DNA, CDR3 protein. The D gene is left open where the match is weak. A clone size is listed for some rows: how often the clone was seen (once, few, many), or a class if it is expanded.

CDR3 length: 16
D gene: TRBD1
clone size: -
J gene: TRBJ1-1
V gene: TRBV11-2
CDR3 DNA: TGTGCCAGCAGCTCTCGGAGGGGGCTCGGGGACACTGAAGCTTTCTTT
CDR3 protein: CASSSRRGLGDTEAFF

CDR3 length: 14
D gene: TRBD1
clone size: -
J gene: TRBJ1-4
V gene: TRBV5-1
CDR3 DNA: TGCGCCAGCAGACCGGGACAGCCTAATGAAAAACTGTTTTTT
CDR3 protein: CASRPGQPNEKLFF

CDR3 length: 13
D gene: -
clone size: -
J gene: TRBJ1-1
V gene: TRBV7-8
CDR3 DNA: TGTGCCAGCAGCTCCCTAGGGGGCACTGAAGCTTTCTTT
CDR3 protein: CASSSLGGTEAFF

CDR3 length: 16
D gene: -
clone size: -
J gene: TRBJ2-2
V gene: TRBV18
CDR3 DNA: TGTGCCAGCTCACCACTTGTACAGGGTTCGGCCGGGGAGCTGTTTTTT
CDR3 protein: CASSPLVQGSAGELFF

CDR3 length: 14
D gene: -
clone size: -
J gene: TRBJ2-7
V gene: TRBV2
CDR3 DNA: TGTGCCAGCCTGGACGGTGGGAGCTCCTACGAGCAGTACTTC
CDR3 protein: CASLDGGSSYEQYF

CDR3 length: 18
D gene: TRBD1
clone size: -
J gene: TRBJ1-1
V gene: TRBV5-1
CDR3 DNA: TGCGCCAGCAGCTTGGCCGCGGGACAGGGGGTACTTCACACTGAAGCTTTCTTT
CDR3 protein: CASSLAAGQGVLHTEAFF

CDR3 length: 16
D gene: TRBD1
clone size: few
J gene: TRBJ1-1
V gene: TRBV7-2
CDR3 DNA: TGTGCCAGCAGCTTAAGGGGGACAGGGGGCAGGACTGAAGCTTTCTTT
CDR3 protein: CASSLRGTGGRTEAFF

CDR3 length: 12
D gene: TRBD1
clone size: once
J gene: TRBJ2-7
V gene: TRBV5-6
CDR3 DNA: TGTGCCAGCAGCGGGGGACAGTACGAGCAGTACTTC
CDR3 protein: CASSGGQYEQYF

CDR3 length: 16
D gene: TRBD2
clone size: -
J gene: TRBJ2-5
V gene: TRBV9
CDR3 DNA: TGTGCCAGCAGCCCTGGGGGACTAGCGGGGTTGGAGACCCAGTACTTC
CDR3 protein: CASSPGGLAGLETQYF

CDR3 length: 11
D gene: -
clone size: -
J gene: TRBJ1-6
V gene: TRBV11-2
CDR3 DNA: TGTGCCAGCAGCCCGGGGGGGACCCTCCACTTT
CDR3 protein: CASSPGGTLHF

CDR3 length: 15
D gene: TRBD1
clone size: -
J gene: TRBJ1-1
V gene: TRBV5-8
CDR3 DNA: TGTGCCAGCAGCTTGGGGGACAGGTTGAACACTGAAGCTTTCTTT
CDR3 protein: CASSLGDRLNTEAFF

CDR3 length: 15
D gene: TRBD2
clone size: -
J gene: TRBJ2-5
V gene: TRBV6-5
CDR3 DNA: TGTGCCAGCAGCTGGCGGGCGGGGGTTCGAGAGACCCAGTACTTC
CDR3 protein: CASSWRAGVRETQYF

CDR3 length: 15
D gene: TRBD1
clone size: -
J gene: TRBJ1-2
V gene: TRBV5-1
CDR3 DNA: TGCGCCAGCAGCGGACACAGGGGTTTTAACTATGGCTACACCTTC
CDR3 protein: CASSGHRGFNYGYTF

CDR3 length: 19
D gene: TRBD1
clone size: -
J gene: TRBJ2-6
V gene: TRBV19
CDR3 DNA: TGTGCCAGTAGTATATCGCGGACAGGGGGGTACTCTGGGGCCAACGTCCTGACTTTC
CDR3 protein: CASSISRTGGYSGANVLTF

CDR3 length: 17
D gene: -
clone size: -
J gene: TRBJ2-2
V gene: TRBV7-3
CDR3 DNA: TGTGCCAGCAGCTTAATGGGTTCGGGGTCGGGCACCGGGGAGCTGTTTTTT
CDR3 protein: CASSLMGSGSGTGELFF

CDR3 length: 17
D gene: -
clone size: -
J gene: TRBJ1-1
V gene: TRBV7-9
CDR3 DNA: TGTGCCAGCAGCTTTTCTTATTCTATTCGGGGGAACACTGAAGCTTTCTTT
CDR3 protein: CASSFSYSIRGNTEAFF

CDR3 length: 18
D gene: TRBD2
clone size: -
J gene: TRBJ2-2
V gene: TRBV9
CDR3 DNA: TGTGCCAGCAGCGATACACCTCAGCGGGGGTCGAACACCGGGGAGCTGTTTTTT
CDR3 protein: CASSDTPQRGSNTGELFF

CDR3 length: 13
D gene: -
clone size: -
J gene: TRBJ2-1
V gene: TRBV27
CDR3 DNA: TGTGCCAGCAGTATAGGGACTGACAATGAGCAGTTCTTC
CDR3 protein: CASSIGTDNEQFF

CDR3 length: 15
D gene: -
clone size: once
J gene: TRBJ1-3
V gene: TRBV6-5
CDR3 DNA: TGTGCCAGCCGGCGATACGGGATCTCTGGAAACACCATATATTTT
CDR3 protein: CASRRYGISGNTIYF

CDR3 length: 14
D gene: -
clone size: few
J gene: TRBJ2-1
V gene: TRBV10-1
CDR3 DNA: TGCGCCAGCAGTGAGTCGGGGGCCCCCAATGAGCAGTTCTTC
CDR3 protein: CASSESGAPNEQFF

CDR3 length: 21
D gene: TRBD2
clone size: -
J gene: TRBJ2-1
V gene: TRBV14
CDR3 DNA: TGTGCCAGCAGCCAAGATAGACTAGCGGGGGGCCCGGTGGTCGTATACAATGAGCAGTTCTTC
CDR3 protein: CASSQDRLAGGPVVVYNEQFF

CDR3 length: 14
D gene: TRBD1
clone size: once
J gene: TRBJ1-1
V gene: TRBV15
CDR3 DNA: TGTGCCACCAGCAGACAAGACAGGGCTACTGAAGCTTTCTTT
CDR3 protein: CATSRQDRATEAFF

CDR3 length: 16
D gene: -
clone size: -
J gene: TRBJ2-2
V gene: TRBV10-1
CDR3 DNA: TGCGCCAGCAGTGATCGAAAACGGGGTGGGACCGGGGAGCTGTTTTTT
CDR3 protein: CASSDRKRGGTGELFF

CDR3 length: 13
D gene: TRBD2
clone size: -
J gene: TRBJ2-7
V gene: TRBV4-3
CDR3 DNA: TGCGCCAGCAGCCGGACTAGCGGGTACGAGCAGTACTTC
CDR3 protein: CASSRTSGYEQYF

CDR3 length: 17
D gene: TRBD1
clone size: -
J gene: TRBJ1-2
V gene: TRBV19
CDR3 DNA: TGTGCCAGTAGTAGGGGGGACAGGGGGCGCATGGACTATGGCTACACCTTC
CDR3 protein: CASSRGDRGRMDYGYTF

CDR3 length: 16
D gene: TRBD1
clone size: -
J gene: TRBJ1-1
V gene: TRBV4-1
CDR3 DNA: TGCGCCAGCAGCCAGGTAAGACAGGGGGCGAGGACTGAAGCTTTCTTT
CDR3 protein: CASSQVRQGARTEAFF

CDR3 length: 15
D gene: TRBD1
clone size: -
J gene: TRBJ1-2
V gene: TRBV5-4
CDR3 DNA: TGTGCCAGCAGCTTTAACAGGGGGCAAGGGGATGGCTACACCTTC
CDR3 protein: CASSFNRGQGDGYTF

CDR3 length: 13
D gene: TRBD2
clone size: -
J gene: TRBJ2-4
V gene: TRBV5-4
CDR3 DNA: TGTGCCAGCAGCTTGGCCCGGGGGGACATTCAGTACTTC
CDR3 protein: CASSLARGDIQYF

CDR3 length: 17
D gene: -
clone size: large
J gene: TRBJ2-7
V gene: TRBV19
CDR3 DNA: TGTGCCAGTAGTATATACCCCGCCGGGGTTCACGAAGGAGAGCAGTACTTC
CDR3 protein: CASSIYPAGVHEGEQYF

CDR3 length: 15
D gene: TRBD2
clone size: once
J gene: TRBJ2-3
V gene: TRBV6-1
CDR3 DNA: TGTGCCAGCAGTCTTGTAGCGGGGCTGCAAGATACGCAGTATTTT
CDR3 protein: CASSLVAGLQDTQYF

CDR3 length: 13
D gene: TRBD1
clone size: few
J gene: TRBJ1-4
V gene: TRBV28
CDR3 DNA: TGTGCCAGCAGCCAGGGGGCGGATGAAAAACTGTTTTTT
CDR3 protein: CASSQGADEKLFF

CDR3 length: 14
D gene: TRBD1
clone size: -
J gene: TRBJ1-5
V gene: TRBV19
CDR3 DNA: TGTGCCAGTAGTGCGGACAGGGGGGTCCAGCCCCAGCATTTT
CDR3 protein: CASSADRGVQPQHF